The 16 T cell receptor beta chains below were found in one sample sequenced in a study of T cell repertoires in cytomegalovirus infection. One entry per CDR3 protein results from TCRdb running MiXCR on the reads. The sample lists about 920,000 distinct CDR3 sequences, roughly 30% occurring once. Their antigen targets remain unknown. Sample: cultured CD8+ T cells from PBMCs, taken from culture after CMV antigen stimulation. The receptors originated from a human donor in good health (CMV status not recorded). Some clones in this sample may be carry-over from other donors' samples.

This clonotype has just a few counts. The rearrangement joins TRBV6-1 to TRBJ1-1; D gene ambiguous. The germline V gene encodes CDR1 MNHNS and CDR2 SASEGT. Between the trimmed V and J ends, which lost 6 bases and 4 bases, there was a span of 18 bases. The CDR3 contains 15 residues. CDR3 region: CASRAVDVGPTEAFF. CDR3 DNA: TGTGCCAGCAGAGCCGTGGACGTGGGCCCCACTGAAGCTTTCTTT.

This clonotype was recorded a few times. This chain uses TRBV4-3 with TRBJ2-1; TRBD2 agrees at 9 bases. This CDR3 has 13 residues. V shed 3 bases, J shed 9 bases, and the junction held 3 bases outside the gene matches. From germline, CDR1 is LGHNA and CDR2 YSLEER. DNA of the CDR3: TGCGCCAGCAGCCATCAACTAGCGGGTGAGCAGTTCTTC. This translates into CASSHQLAGEQFF.

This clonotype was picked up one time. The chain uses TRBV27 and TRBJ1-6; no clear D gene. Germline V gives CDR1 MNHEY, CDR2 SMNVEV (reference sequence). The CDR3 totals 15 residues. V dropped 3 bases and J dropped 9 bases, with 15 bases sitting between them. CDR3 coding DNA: TGTGCCAGCAGTTTTGGGTCGAGGGTTGGTTCACCCCTCCACTTT. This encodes CASSFGSRVGSPLHF.

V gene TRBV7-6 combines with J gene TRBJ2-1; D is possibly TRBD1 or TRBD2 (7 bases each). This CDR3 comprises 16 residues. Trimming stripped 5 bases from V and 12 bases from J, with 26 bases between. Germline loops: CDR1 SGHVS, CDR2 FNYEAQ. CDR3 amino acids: CASSPPGSGGAWGQFF. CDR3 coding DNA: TGTGCCAGCAGCCCCCCGGGATCAGGGGGGGCATGGGGGCAGTTCTTC. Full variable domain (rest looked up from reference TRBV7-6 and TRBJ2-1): GAGVSQSPRYKVTKRGQDVALRCDPISGHVSLYWYRQALGQGPEFLTYFNYEAQQDKSGLPNDRFSAERPEGSISTLTIQRTEQRDSAMYRCASSPPGSGGAWGQFFGPGTRLTVL.

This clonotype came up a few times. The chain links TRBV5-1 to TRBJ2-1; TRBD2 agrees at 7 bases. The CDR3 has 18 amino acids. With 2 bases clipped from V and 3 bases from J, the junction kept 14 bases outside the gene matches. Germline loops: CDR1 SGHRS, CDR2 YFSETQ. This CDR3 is CASSFYASGITIYNEQFF. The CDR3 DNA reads TGCGCCAGCAGCTTTTATGCTAGCGGCATCACTATCTACAATGAGCAGTTCTTC.

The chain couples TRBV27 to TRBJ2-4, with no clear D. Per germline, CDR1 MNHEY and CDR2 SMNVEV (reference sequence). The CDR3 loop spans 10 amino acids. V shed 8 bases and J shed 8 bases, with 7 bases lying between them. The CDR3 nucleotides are TGTGCCAGCGGATGGGACATTCAGTACTTC. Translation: CASGWDIQYF.

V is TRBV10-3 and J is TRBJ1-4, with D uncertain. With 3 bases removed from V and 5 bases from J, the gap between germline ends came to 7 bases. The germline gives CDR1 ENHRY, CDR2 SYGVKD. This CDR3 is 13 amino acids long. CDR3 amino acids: CAISEQRNEKLFF. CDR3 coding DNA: TGTGCCATCAGTGAACAGAGAAATGAAAAACTGTTTTTT.

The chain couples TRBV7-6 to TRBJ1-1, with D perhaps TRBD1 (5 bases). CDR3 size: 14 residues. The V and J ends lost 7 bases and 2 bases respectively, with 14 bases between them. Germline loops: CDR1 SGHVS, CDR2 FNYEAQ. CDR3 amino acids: CASTSVGGNTEAFF. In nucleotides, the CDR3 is TGTGCCAGCACGTCGGTGGGGGGTAACACTGAAGCTTTCTTT.

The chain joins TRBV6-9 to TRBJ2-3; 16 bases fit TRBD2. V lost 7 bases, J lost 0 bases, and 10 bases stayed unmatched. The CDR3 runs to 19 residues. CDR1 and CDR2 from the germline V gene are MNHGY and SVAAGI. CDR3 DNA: TGTGCCAGCACCGGGACCGGGACTAGCGGGGGGGCGAGCACAGATACGCAGTATTTT. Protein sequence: CASTGTGTSGGASTDTQYF.

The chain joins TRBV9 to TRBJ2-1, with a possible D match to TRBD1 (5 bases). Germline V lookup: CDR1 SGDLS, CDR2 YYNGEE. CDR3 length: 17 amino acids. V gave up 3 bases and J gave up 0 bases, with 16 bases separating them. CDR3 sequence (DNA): TGTGCCAGCAGCGGCGCCCCAAGGGGCTTCTCCTACAATGAGCAGTTCTTC. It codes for CASSGAPRGFSYNEQFF.

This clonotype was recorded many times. CDR3 in DNA: TGTGCCAGCAGCTTCGGACTAGCGGGGGACTGGGCCGGGGAGCTGTTTTTT. This sequence encodes CASSFGLAGDWAGELFF. The chain links TRBV7-2 to TRBJ2-2; TRBD2 aligns across 13 bases. CDR3 length: 17 residues. Germline lookup yields CDR1 SGHTA and CDR2 FQGNSA. Trimming at V came to 3 bases and at J to 6 bases, leaving 7 bases not matched to a gene.

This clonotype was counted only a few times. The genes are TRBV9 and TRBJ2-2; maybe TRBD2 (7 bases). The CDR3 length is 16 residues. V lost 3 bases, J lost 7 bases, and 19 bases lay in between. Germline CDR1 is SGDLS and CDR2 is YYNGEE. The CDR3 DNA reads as TGTGCCAGCAGCGGGGGGGGCAGGGGCCCCGTCGGGGAGCTGTTTTTT. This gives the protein CASSGGGRGPVGELFF.

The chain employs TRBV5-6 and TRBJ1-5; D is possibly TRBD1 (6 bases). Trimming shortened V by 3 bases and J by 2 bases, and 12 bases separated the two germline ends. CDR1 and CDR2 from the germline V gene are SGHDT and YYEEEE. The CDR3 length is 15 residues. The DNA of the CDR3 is TGTGCCAGCAGCTCGTCGGGGGCGGGCAATCAGCCCCAGCATTTT. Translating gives CASSSSGAGNQPQHF.

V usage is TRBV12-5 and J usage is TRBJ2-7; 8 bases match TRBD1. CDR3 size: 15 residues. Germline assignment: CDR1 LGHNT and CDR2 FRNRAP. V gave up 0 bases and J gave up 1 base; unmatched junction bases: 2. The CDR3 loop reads CASGLVRDRSYEQYF. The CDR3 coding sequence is TGTGCTAGTGGTTTGGTCCGGGACAGGTCCTACGAGCAGTACTTC.

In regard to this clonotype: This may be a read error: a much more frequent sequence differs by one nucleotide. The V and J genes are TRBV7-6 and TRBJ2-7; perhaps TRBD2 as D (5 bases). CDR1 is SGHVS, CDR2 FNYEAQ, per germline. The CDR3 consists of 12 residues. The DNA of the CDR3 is TGTGCCAGCGGCTTAGCCGGGAACGAGCAGTACGTC. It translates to CASGLAGNEQYV.

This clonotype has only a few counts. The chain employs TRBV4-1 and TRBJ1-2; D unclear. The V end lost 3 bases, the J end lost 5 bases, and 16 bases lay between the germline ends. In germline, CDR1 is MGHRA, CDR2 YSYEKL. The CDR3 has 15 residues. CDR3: CASSQALGASYGYTF. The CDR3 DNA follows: TGCGCCAGCAGCCAGGCTCTGGGAGCTTCGTATGGCTACACCTTC.